The 25 T cell receptor beta chains listed next were all sequenced from one sample in a study of shared clonotypes between healthy human individuals. TCRdb keeps only in-frame clones here, not all; method: immunoSEQ multiplex PCR. The table shows under 1,900,000 clones, with approximately 98.5% occurring only once. Sequenced sample: naive CD4+ T cells sorted from blood. Subset defined: CD45RA+ positively selected. The origin of the receptors is a man aged 25 to 45 in good health.

The rearrangement joins TRBV2 to TRBJ1-1; no clear D. This CDR3 contains 12 residues. With 8 bases removed from V and 0 bases from J, the gap between germline ends came to 7 bases. Germline V gene lookup returns CDR1 SNHLY and CDR2 FYNNEI. The CDR3, as DNA: TGTGCCAGCGCACTGATGAACACTGAAGCTTTCTTT. Its translation: CASALMNTEAFF.

Note on this clone: In the same sample, other DNA sequences code for this CDR3. This chain connects TRBV14 to TRBJ1-1; D gene unclear. Germline V lookup: CDR1 SGHDN, CDR2 FVKESK. V shed 2 bases and J shed 5 bases, with 6 bases lying between them. CDR3 length equals 12 residues. The CDR3 region is CASSQRGTEAFF. The DNA of the CDR3 is TGTGCCAGCAGCCAACGCGGGACTGAAGCTTTCTTT.

The chain uses TRBV9 and TRBJ2-5; 10 nucleotides line up with TRBD2. This CDR3 region has 15 residues. Germline V gives CDR1 SGDLS, CDR2 YYNGEE. Trimming at V came to 2 bases and at J to 4 bases, leaving 5 bases not matched to a gene. CDR3 protein: CASSVASGRLETQYF. The CDR3 nucleotides are TGTGCCAGCAGCGTGGCTAGCGGGAGATTAGAGACCCAGTACTTC.

As to this clone: Mismatch with germline at one junction end may stem from a read error. The V gene is TRBV6-9, the J gene TRBJ2-7; D is unclear. Germline V CDR1 and CDR2: MNHGY, SVAAGI. The CDR3 loop spans 16 amino acids. The CDR3 bases are TGTGCCAACAGTTATTTACCCGACCTATATGTATACGAGCAGTACTTC. Translation: CANSYLPDLYVYEQYF.

To note about this clone: At one end, the junction sequence differs from germline, possibly due to a read error. V and J are TRBV28 and TRBJ2-7; no firm D call. The CDR3 consists of 12 residues. Germline lookup yields CDR1 MDHEN and CDR2 SYDVKM. The CDR3 sequence: CASSFGLTEEYF. For the CDR3, the DNA is TGTGCCAGCAGTTTTGGCCTAACCGAGGAGTACTTC.

This rearrangement joins TRBV7-2 to TRBJ2-1; 8 nucleotides match TRBD2. The V segment lost 6 bases and the J segment 8 bases; nucleotides outside the gene matches: 15. CDR3 size: 16 residues. Germline V gene lookup returns CDR1 SGHTA and CDR2 FQGNSA. The CDR3, as DNA: TGTGCCAGCAGGAGGTTTGTGGCGGGAGGAGCCTATGAGCAGTTCTTC. Amino acid sequence: CASRRFVAGGAYEQFF.

With respect to this clone: The sample carries other DNA sequences with the same CDR3. The chain uses TRBV7-2 and TRBJ2-7; perhaps TRBD2 as D (6 bases). Germline CDR1 SGHTA, CDR2 FQGNSA. The V end was cut by 0 bases, the J end by 0 bases, with 9 bases between. CDR3 length: 15 amino acids. Written as DNA, the CDR3 is TGTGCCAGCAGCTTAGCCCGGGGGAGCTCCTACGAGCAGTACTTC. Translated, it gives CASSLARGSSYEQYF. Variable domain in full (rest from reference TRBV7-2 and TRBJ2-7): GAGVSQSPSNKVTEKGKDVELRCDPISGHTALYWYRQSLGQGLEFLIYFQGNSAPDKSGLPSDRFSAERTGGSVSTLTIQRTQQEDSAVYLCASSLARGSSYEQYFGPGTRLTVT.

This rearrangement joins TRBV28 to TRBJ2-7; 15 bases are a match to TRBD2. V lost 6 bases and J lost 2; bases outside the gene matches: 5. The germline V gene encodes CDR1 MDHEN and CDR2 SYDVKM. The CDR3 runs 16 residues. As DNA, the CDR3 is TGTGCCAGCAGGGGTGGACTAGCGGGAGGGCCCTACGAGCAGTACTTC. It translates to CASRGGLAGGPYEQYF.

The V gene is TRBV5-1, the J gene TRBJ1-1; tentative D call: TRBD1 (5 bases). This CDR3 comprises 12 residues. Germline CDR1 SGHRS, CDR2 YFSETQ. V lost 4 bases to trimming and J lost 12 bases, with 16 bases between them. In DNA form, the CDR3 reads TGCGCCAGCAGCACTAGCACAGGCGGTTCTTTCTTT. It encodes CASSTSTGGSFF.

This rearrangement joins TRBV25-1 to TRBJ2-3; 8 nucleotides line up with TRBD1. Losses at the gene ends were 3 bases for V and 2 bases for J; bases not matched to a gene: 7. This CDR3 region has 16 residues. Germline CDR1 and CDR2: MGHDK and SYGVNS. The CDR3 reads CASSDSTGGFTDTQYF. The CDR3 nucleotides are TGTGCCAGCAGTGATTCAACAGGGGGGTTCACAGATACGCAGTATTTT. Full variable domain (outside the CDR3, taken from reference TRBV25-1 and TRBJ2-3): EADIYQTPRYLVIGTGKKITLECSQTMGHDKMYWYQQDPGMELHLIHYSYGVNSTEKGDLSSESTVSRIRTEHFPLTLESARPSHTSQYLCASSDSTGGFTDTQYFGPGTRLTVL.

V usage is TRBV7-9 and J usage is TRBJ2-7; the match to TRBD1 covers 10 bases. CDR3 length: 13 amino acids. The junction had 1 base not matched to a gene; V was cut back by 3 bases and J by 5 bases. The germline gives CDR1 SEHNR, CDR2 FQNEAQ (reference sequence). For the CDR3, the DNA is TGTGCCAGCAGCTTGGGGACAGGGGACGAGCAGTACTTC. Its translation is CASSLGTGDEQYF.

V and J are TRBV5-1 and TRBJ2-2, with D possibly being TRBD1 (5 bases). Germline V gene data show CDR1 as SGHRS and CDR2 as YFSETQ. The V end was cut by 3 bases, the J end by 2 bases, with 8 bases between. CDR3 length: 14 amino acids. CDR3 nucleotide sequence: TGCGCCAGCAGCTCGACAGTTAACACCGGGGAGCTGTTTTTT. Amino acids: CASSSTVNTGELFF.

The chain joins TRBV7-9 to TRBJ2-7; D perhaps matches TRBD1 (6 bases). Germline V gene sequence: CDR1 SEHNR, CDR2 FQNEAQ (reference sequence). The ends were cut back, 2 bases at V and 0 bases at J, with 11 bases in the middle. The CDR3 totals 15 residues. CDR3 sequence reads: CASSLYAGASYEQYF. CDR3 DNA: TGTGCCAGCAGCTTATACGCAGGGGCCTCCTACGAGCAGTACTTC. Full variable domain (missing parts from reference TRBV7-9 and TRBJ2-7): DTGVSQNPRHKITKRGQNVTFRCDPISEHNRLYWYRQTLGQGPEFLTYFQNEAQLEKSRLLSDRFSAERPKGSFSTLEIQRTEQGDSAMYLCASSLYAGASYEQYFGPGTRLTVT.

In DNA, the CDR3 is TGCGCCAGCAGCTTGGAGGGACAGGGAACAGATACGCAGTATTTT. It yields the protein CASSLEGQGTDTQYF. The rearrangement joins TRBV5-1 to TRBJ2-3; 9 bases map to TRBD1. Germline lookup yields CDR1 SGHRS and CDR2 YFSETQ. The CDR3 is made up of 15 amino acids. J was trimmed by 3 bases and V by 0 bases; bases with no gene match: 2. The full variable domain, completed using reference TRBV5-1 and TRBJ2-3, is KAGVTQTPRYLIKTRGQQVTLSCSPISGHRSVSWYQQTPGQGLQFLFEYFSETQRNKGNFPGRFSGRQFSNSRSEMNVSTLELGDSALYLCASSLEGQGTDTQYFGPGTRLTVL.

The chain carries TRBV5-8 and TRBJ2-7; no definite D call. Germline values: CDR1 SGHTS, CDR2 YDEGEE. Trimming removed 0 bases at V and 4 bases at J, with 8 bases between. The CDR3 sequence is 13 residues long. The CDR3, as DNA: TGTGCCAGCAGCTTGGGTGTACAATACGAGCAGTACTTC. This codes for CASSLGVQYEQYF. Full variable domain (rest looked up from reference TRBV5-8 and TRBJ2-7): EAGVTQSPTHLIKTRGQQATLRCSPISGHTSVYWYQQALGLGLQFLLWYDEGEERNRGNFPPRFSGRQFPNYSSELNVNALELEDSALYLCASSLGVQYEQYFGPGTRLTVT.

The V gene is TRBV11-2, the J gene TRBJ2-6; TRBD2 is a possible D gene (6 bases). With 5 bases removed from V and 3 bases from J, the gap between germline ends came to 17 bases. CDR3 length equals 17 residues. Germline CDR1 and CDR2: SGHAT and FQNNGV. The CDR3 is CASSQRLVVGGANVLTF. CDR3 DNA: TGTGCCAGCAGCCAAAGACTAGTCGTTGGTGGGGCCAACGTCCTGACTTTC.

The chain combines TRBV5-1 with TRBJ2-5; the D gene is possibly TRBD2 (7 bases). Trimming stripped 0 bases from V and 5 bases from J, with 20 bases between. Germline CDR1 is SGHRS and CDR2 is YFSETQ. This CDR3 has 17 residues. DNA for the CDR3: TGCGCCAGCAGCTTGGGGTCAGGGAGGGGGAGTACCGAGACCCAGTACTTC. Its protein is CASSLGSGRGSTETQYF.

This chain joins TRBV7-9 and TRBJ1-5; a possible D gene is TRBD1 (6 bases). The CDR3 loop spans 15 amino acids. Germline-derived CDR1 and CDR2 are SEHNR and FQNEAQ (reference sequence). Trimming stripped 4 bases from V and 2 bases from J, with 12 bases between. Written as DNA, the CDR3 is TGTGCCAGCAGCTCCTCAGGGGAAGGCAATCAGCCCCAGCATTTT. Protein: CASSSSGEGNQPQHF.

Worth noting for this clone: The sample has other DNA sequences that encode this CDR3 too. This chain uses TRBV7-2 with TRBJ2-1; TRBD2 agrees at 14 bases. CDR3 size: 16 residues. Germline CDR1 and CDR2: SGHTA and FQGNSA. Trimming removed 1 base from V and 7 bases from J; junction bases left unmatched: 3. CDR3 protein: CASSLVGTSGSNEQFF. The CDR3 DNA reads TGTGCCAGCAGCTTAGTAGGGACTAGCGGGAGTAATGAGCAGTTCTTC. The full variable domain, its missing parts supplied by reference TRBV7-2 and TRBJ2-1, is GAGVSQSPSNKVTEKGKDVELRCDPISGHTALYWYRQSLGQGLEFLIYFQGNSAPDKSGLPSDRFSAERTGGSVSTLTIQRTQQEDSAVYLCASSLVGTSGSNEQFFGPGTRLTVL.

The chain uses TRBV18 and TRBJ2-4, with D possibly being TRBD1 or TRBD2 (5 bases each). Germline loops: CDR1 KGHSH, CDR2 LQKENI. This CDR3 is built from 14 residues. Trimming removed 3 bases at V and 5 bases at J, with 11 bases between. The chain's CDR3 is CASSPAGTQNIQYF. In DNA form, the CDR3 reads TGTGCCAGCTCACCGGCCGGGACCCAAAACATTCAGTACTTC.

This clone was counted a single time. The chain employs TRBV5-6 and TRBJ2-3, with TRBD2 matching 7 bases. Unmatched junction bases numbered 22, after V lost 2 bases and J lost 7 bases. Germline V gene lookup returns CDR1 SGHDT and CDR2 YYEEEE. This CDR3 has 19 residues. CDR3 DNA sequence: TGTGCCAGCAGCTTTCCCCCTTTTGGGGCTAGCGGCCCAAGAAATACGCAGTATTTT. Amino acid sequence: CASSFPPFGASGPRNTQYF.

V usage is TRBV10-3 and J usage is TRBJ1-2; TRBD1 matches at 7 bases. Trimming removed 3 bases from V and 5 bases from J; junction bases left unmatched: 3. Germline assignment: CDR1 ENHRY and CDR2 SYGVKD. This CDR3 comprises 13 residues. The CDR3 region is CAISDEGAYGYTF. CDR3 coding DNA: TGTGCCATCAGTGATGAGGGGGCGTATGGCTACACCTTC.

The chain has TRBV5-1 and TRBJ2-3; 9 bases agree with TRBD1. This CDR3 is 16 amino acids long. J was trimmed by 2 bases and V by 0 bases; bases with no gene match: 4. The V gene's germline CDR1 is SGHRS and CDR2 YFSETQ. In DNA, the CDR3 is TGCGCCAGCAGCTTGGGGGGGACAGGGACCACAGATACGCAGTATTTT. This codes for CASSLGGTGTTDTQYF.

This clone was counted once. The gene calls are TRBV7-9 and TRBJ2-1; perhaps TRBD2 as D (6 bases). CDR3 length: 15 residues. Germline values: CDR1 SEHNR, CDR2 FQNEAQ (reference sequence). V was trimmed by 3 bases and J by 8 bases, leaving 17 bases between them. The CDR3: CASSFHALPGDEQFF. CDR3 sequence (DNA): TGTGCCAGCAGCTTCCATGCGCTTCCGGGAGATGAGCAGTTCTTC.

The V call is TRBV6-1, the J call TRBJ1-2; D remains unclear. The CDR3 length is 13 residues. Germline CDR1 is MNHNS and CDR2 is SASEGT. V lost 1 base and J lost 6, with 9 bases in between. The CDR3 loop reads CASSEDRHNGYTF. The CDR3 coding sequence is TGTGCCAGCAGTGAAGACAGACACAATGGCTACACCTTC.